The 31 T cell receptor beta chains below come from one sample, sequenced in a study of tissue T cells after allogeneic stem cell transplantation. Method: immunoSEQ multiplex PCR; TCRdb's copy keeps in-frame clones and lacks some. The sample includes roughly 50,000 clones, about three quarters of them seen just once. Sequencing was carried out using sorted cells pooled from one or two spleens. The receptor set was obtained from a pool of C57BL/6 mice in good health.

This clone came up a few times. Any gene name here is a mouse gene name. The read falls 1 residue short of the CDR3 end, and the missing part is taken from the germline J gene. This sequence joins TRBV2 and TRBJ1-4; no definite D call. This CDR3 contains 14 residues. Germline V CDR1 and CDR2: LGHNA, YSYQKL. Trimming removed 2 bases at V and 0 bases at J, with 4 bases between. The CDR3 sequence is CASSQQISNERLFF. CDR3 DNA (partial): TGTGCCAGCAGCCAACAGATTTCCAACGAAAGATTATTT.

Concerning this clone: Gene names and germline match the mouse. The read stops 1 residue short of the end of the CDR3; the missing end is completed from the germline J gene. V and J are TRBV3 and TRBJ1-5; D call uncertain. From germline, CDR1 is SNHLY and CDR2 FYNGKV (reference sequence). CDR3 size: 15 residues. The germline V and J ends were trimmed by 5 bases and 0 bases, with 11 bases remaining between them. The sequenced part of the CDR3 DNA is TGTGCCAGCAGCCTTCAGGATTATAACAACCAGGCTCCGCTT. Protein: CASSLQDYNNQAPL. The CDR3, in full, reads CASSLQDYNNQAPLF.

To note about this clone: Mouse gene names and germline throughout. The CDR3 bases that were read are TGTGCCTGGAGTCTAGGGTGGGGGGCCCTTGCTGAGCAGTTC. The encoded protein is CAWSLGWGALAEQF. The whole CDR3 reads CAWSLGWGALAEQFF. The V call is TRBV31, the J call TRBJ2-1; a weak D match, TRBD2 (7 bases). From the germline J gene comes the end of the CDR3, since the read stops 1 residue before it. Trimming left V 0 bases short and J 6 bases short, with 15 bases between. The length of the CDR3 is 15 residues. Germline CDR1 reads GKSSPN; CDR2 reads SITVG. Supplemented by reference TRBV31 and TRBJ2-1, the full variable domain reads AQTIHQWPVAEIKAVGSPLSLGCTIKGKSSPNLYWYWQATGGTLQQLFYSITVGQVESVVQLNLSASRPKDDQFILSTEKLLLSHSGFYLCAWSLGWGALAEQFFGPGTRLTVL.

Notes on this clone: All gene names here are mouse names. The read falls 1 residue short of the CDR3 end, and the missing part is taken from the germline J gene. The chain carries TRBV12-2 and TRBJ1-3; D is perhaps TRBD1 (5 bases). The V gene lost 0 bases and the J gene lost 2 bases, with 7 bases spanning the gap. Germline V lookup: CDR1 SGHLS, CDR2 HYDKME. The CDR3 runs to 14 residues. This CDR3 reads CASSLVGAGNTLYF. Partial CDR3 DNA: TGTGCCAGCTCTCTCGTAGGGGCTGGAAATACGCTCTAT.

Points on this clone: Germline and genes: mouse. The read finishes 1 residue shy of the CDR3 end, and the germline J gene is used to complete it. J is TRBJ1-1 and V is TRBV19; D ambiguous. Trimming took 2 bases from V and 4 from J, leaving 6 bases between them. The CDR3 runs to 12 residues. CDR1 is FNHDT and CDR2 is SITEND in the germline V gene (reference sequence). The CDR3 loop reads CASSMGSTEVFF. The sequenced CDR3 bases are TGTGCCAGCAGTATGGGATCCACAGAAGTCTTC.

Only one count was recorded for this clone. Gene names are mouse gene names. The CDR3 goes on 1 residue after the read ends, and that part is filled in from the germline J gene. This chain joins TRBV5 and TRBJ1-1; the match to TRBD1 covers 10 bases. Trimming took 4 bases from V and 4 from J; bases not matched to a gene: 3. The CDR3 totals 14 residues. Germline CDR1 reads LGHNA; CDR2 reads YNLKQL (reference sequence). CDR3 in amino acids: CASSRDRGPTEVFF. The part of the CDR3 DNA that was read is TGTGCCAGCAGCCGCGACAGGGGGCCCACAGAAGTCTTC.

The sample holds a few counts of this clone. Any gene name here is a mouse gene name. The read falls 1 residue short of the CDR3 end, and the missing part is taken from the germline J gene. The chain combines TRBV14 with TRBJ1-3, with 7 bases lining up with TRBD1. This CDR3 region has 15 residues. The ends lost 2 bases at V and 0 bases at J; junction bases unmatched: 2. Germline CDR1 and CDR2: SGHDT and FRDEAV. Here the CDR3 reads CASSLTGSSGNTLYF. CDR3 DNA, as far as it was read: TGTGCCAGCAGTTTGACAGGGTCTTCTGGAAATACGCTCTAT.

Points on this clone: Gene names and germline refer to mouse. Read coverage stops 1 residue before the CDR3 terminus; the germline J gene supplies the remainder. This sample also contains other DNA sequences that code for the same CDR3. The J gene is TRBJ1-3, the V gene TRBV13-3, with D possibly matching TRBD1 (5 bases). Germline V gene lookup returns CDR1 NNHDY and CDR2 SYVADS. The CDR3 spans 14 residues. The V end was cut by 2 bases, the J end by 1 base, with 7 bases between. The CDR3 region is CASSDRGSGNTLYF. CDR3 DNA, as far as it was read: TGTGCCAGCAGTGACCGGGGGTCTGGAAATACGCTCTAT.

A note on this clone: The genes are named according to mouse. Sequencing ends 1 residue short of the CDR3 end; the germline J gene provides the rest. The chain is built from TRBV2 and TRBJ1-1, with D unresolved. CDR1 is LGHNA and CDR2 is YSYQKL in the germline V gene. The CDR3 has 14 residues. V shed 1 base and J shed 0 bases, with 6 bases lying between them. CDR3: CASSQAQTNTEVFF. CDR3 bases read: TGTGCCAGCAGCCAAGCACAGACAAACACAGAAGTCTTC.

Note on this clone: Gene labels here are mouse ones. The read ends 1 residue early relative to the CDR3; the germline J gene fills the gap. This specimen includes other DNA sequences encoding the same CDR3. This chain uses TRBV2 with TRBJ2-5, with a tentative D call TRBD1 (5 bases). Germline CDR1 is LGHNA and CDR2 is YSYQKL. The CDR3 has 13 amino acids. V lost 0 bases and J 6 bases, leaving 7 bases between the germline ends. The CDR3 loop is CASSQDKGDTQYF. The DNA read from the CDR3 is TGTGCCAGCAGCCAAGACAAGGGGGACACCCAGTAC.

As for this clone: Gene names denote mouse genes. The sequence runs out 1 residue before the end of the CDR3; the remainder is reconstructed from the germline J gene. V and J are TRBV17 and TRBJ2-5; the D is unclear. Germline V gene lookup returns CDR1 MNHDT and CDR2 YYDKIL. V was pared by 0 bases and J by 0 bases, with 7 bases between. CDR3 length: 15 amino acids. The CDR3 sequence is CASSRDRHNQDTQYF. The covered CDR3 bases are TGTGCTAGCAGTAGAGATCGACATAACCAAGACACCCAGTAC.

Details on this clone: Gene names and germline match the mouse. The missing CDR3 end, 1 residue past where the read stops, is filled in from the germline J gene. The chain recombines TRBV13-2 with TRBJ2-3; possibly TRBD2 for D (7 bases). The CDR3 has 16 residues. Deletions cut 2 bases from V and 0 bases from J, with 13 bases between. Looked up from germline, CDR1 is NNHNN and CDR2 is SYGAGS (reference sequence). The CDR3 bases that were read are TGTGCCAGCGGTGACTCTGGGGGCCTTAGTGCAGAAACGCTGTAT. Translation: CASGDSGGLSAETLY. The CDR3 in its entirety is CASGDSGGLSAETLYF.

Points on this clone: Germline and genes here are mouse. The read gets to within 1 residue of the CDR3 end, and the germline J gene fills in the rest. This chain links TRBV5 with TRBJ1-1; tentative D call: TRBD1 (6 bases). Trimming cost V 4 bases and J 4 bases, with 7 bases left between them. Per the germline V gene, CDR1 is LGHNA and CDR2 is YNLKQL (reference sequence). This CDR3 contains 12 residues. CDR3 sequence reads: CASSRQATEVFF. The part of the CDR3 DNA that was read is TGTGCCAGCAGCCGACAGGCCACAGAAGTCTTC.

As regards this clone: Mouse names are used for the genes. The CDR3 is cut off 1 residue early in the read; its end comes from the germline J gene. The genes are TRBV4 and TRBJ2-7, with 11 bases matching TRBD2. CDR1 LGHDT and CDR2 YNNKQL come from the germline V gene (reference sequence). This CDR3 contains 14 residues. V lost 5 bases and J lost 6; bases outside the gene matches: 6. Partial CDR3 DNA: TGTGCCAGCAGCGCCGGGACTGGGGGCCTTGAACAGTAC. It is translated as CASSAGTGGLEQY. The full CDR3 is CASSAGTGGLEQYF.

In regard to this clone: These gene names are mouse names. The read gets to within 1 residue of the CDR3 end, and the germline J gene fills in the rest. The rearrangement uses TRBV23 and TRBJ1-4. Germline V gene lookup returns CDR1 KGHTA and CDR2 FQNQQP. This CDR3 contains 16 residues. CDR3 loop: CSSSQSGQSSNERLFF. Incomplete CDR3 DNA: TGCTCCAGCAGTCAATCGGGCCAGTCTTCCAACGAAAGATTATTT. Supplemented by reference TRBV23 and TRBJ1-4, the full variable domain reads DAAVTQKPRYLIKMKGQEAEMKCIPEKGHTAVFWYQQKQSKELKFLIYFQNQQPLDQIDMVKERFSAVCPSSSLCSLGIRTCEAEDSALYLCSSSQSGQSSNERLFFGHGTKLSVL.

Notes on this clone: Gene names refer to mouse genes. The sequence runs out 1 residue before the end of the CDR3; the remainder is reconstructed from the germline J gene. This chain links TRBV16 with TRBJ1-3; tentatively, D is TRBD1 (6 bases). The CDR3 is 16 residues long. Per germline, CDR1 SGHSA and CDR2 FRNQAP. The V end lost 1 base, the J end lost 2 bases, and 12 bases lay between the germline ends. CDR3 DNA (partial): TGTGCAAGCAGCTTAGTCAGGGGAGGAGCTGGAAATACGCTCTAT. Residues: CASSLVRGGAGNTLY. The entire CDR3 protein is CASSLVRGGAGNTLYF.

This clone was seen more than once but under ten times. Gene names are the mouse ones. The CDR3 extends 1 residue past the end of the read, so its final part is completed from the germline J gene. The chain recombines TRBV2 with TRBJ1-3; D might be TRBD1 (5 bases). The germline gives CDR1 LGHNA, CDR2 YSYQKL. This CDR3 has 15 amino acids. The germline V and J ends were trimmed by 4 bases and 0 bases, with 10 bases remaining between them. CDR3 DNA, as far as it was read: TGTGCCAGCAGCCCTGACAGAATTTCTGGAAATACGCTCTAT. Amino acids: CASSPDRISGNTLY. The entire CDR3 protein reads CASSPDRISGNTLYF.

Regarding this clone: The genes are named according to mouse. The CDR3 extends 1 residue past the end of the read, so its final part is completed from the germline J gene. The rearrangement links TRBV12-2 to TRBJ1-2, with TRBD1 matching 8 bases. The CDR3 covers 15 residues. Unmatched junction bases numbered 6, after V lost 4 bases and J lost 0 bases. CDR1 and CDR2 (germline): SGHLS, HYDKME. The covered CDR3 bases are TGTGCCAGCTCGCCCGGGACAGGTGCAAACTCCGACTACACC. Encoded protein: CASSPGTGANSDYT. The complete CDR3 reads CASSPGTGANSDYTF.

With regard to this clone: Mouse gene names and germline throughout. The read terminates 1 residue before the CDR3 end, so the remaining end is supplied by the germline J gene. The chain uses TRBV13-1 and TRBJ2-7; 14 bases align to TRBD2. Germline CDR1 is NSHNY and CDR2 is SYGAGN. The junction had 8 bases not matched to a gene; V was cut back by 5 bases and J by 7 bases. This CDR3 has 15 residues. The sequenced part of the CDR3 DNA is TGTGCCAGCAGCCCGGGACTGGGGGGGCGCTCCGAACAGTAC. It yields the protein CASSPGLGGRSEQY. The entire CDR3 is CASSPGLGGRSEQYF.

As regards this clone: Gene names refer to mouse genes. The CDR3 end falls 1 residue outside the read, so it is completed with the germline J gene. V is TRBV31 and J is TRBJ1-4; 7 nucleotides match TRBD1. This CDR3 has 15 residues. The germline gives CDR1 GKSSPN, CDR2 SITVG. The junction had 7 bases not matched to a gene; V was cut back by 1 base and J by 5 bases. CDR3 DNA (partial): TGTGCCTGGAGTCGCCCGGAGACAGGGAACGAAAGATTATTT. As protein: CAWSRPETGNERLF. The full CDR3 is CAWSRPETGNERLFF.

A word on this clone: Mouse gene names apply. The observed sequence ends 1 residue before the CDR3 terminus, with the missing tail filled in from the germline J gene. The chain carries TRBV13-2 and TRBJ2-1; 10 nucleotides align to TRBD1. This CDR3 has 14 residues. Unmatched junction bases numbered 4, after V lost 5 bases and J lost 5 bases. The germline CDR1 and CDR2 sequences are NNHNN and SYGAGS (reference sequence). The part of the CDR3 DNA that was read is TGTGCCAGCGGAGCCGGGACAGGGGATGCTGAGCAGTTC. This encodes CASGAGTGDAEQF. The whole CDR3 protein is CASGAGTGDAEQFF.

With regard to this clone: The gene names given are mouse names. The read terminates 1 residue before the CDR3 end, so the remaining end is supplied by the germline J gene. The chain is built from TRBV2 and TRBJ2-1; D remains ambiguous. This CDR3 comprises 12 residues. Deletions cut 0 bases from V and 7 bases from J, with 4 bases between. Germline V gives CDR1 LGHNA, CDR2 YSYQKL. Incomplete CDR3 DNA: TGTGCCAGCAGCCAAGAGGGGGCTGAGCAGTTC. Protein: CASSQEGAEQF. In full, the CDR3 reads CASSQEGAEQFF.

The table lists this clone with a few counts. Genes and germline are mouse. The sequence runs out 1 residue before the end of the CDR3; the remainder is reconstructed from the germline J gene. The gene calls are TRBV19 and TRBJ2-1, with unresolved D. The CDR3 loop spans 13 amino acids. CDR1 and CDR2 (germline): FNHDT, SITEND (reference sequence). Trimming took off 4 bases at V and 1 base at J, with 6 bases between the two ends. The DNA read from the CDR3 is TGTGCCAGCAGTTACAGCAACTATGCTGAGCAGTTC. Translating gives CASSYSNYAEQF. The complete CDR3 sequence is CASSYSNYAEQFF.

A note on this clone: Gene names and germline refer to mouse. Incomplete CDR3 DNA: TGTGGTGCTAGGGATCTGGGAAGTCAAAACACCTTGTAC. Translation gives CGARDLGSQNTLY. The whole CDR3 reads CGARDLGSQNTLYF. J is TRBJ2-4 and V is TRBV20; D is possibly TRBD2 (5 bases). The CDR3 end is not reached by the read, which stops 1 residue before it; the germline J gene fills it in. The germline V gene has CDR1 GFQATS and CDR2 STVNSAI. Trimming pared 0 bases from V and 0 bases from J, leaving 7 bases between. CDR3 length: 14 amino acids.

With regard to this clone: These gene names are mouse names. The read terminates 1 residue before the CDR3 end, so the remaining end is supplied by the germline J gene. The chain joins TRBV26 to TRBJ1-2; D may be TRBD1 (6 bases). Trimming shortened V by 4 bases and J by 0 bases, and 12 bases separated the two germline ends. Germline lookup yields CDR1 KGHPV and CDR2 FQNQEV (reference sequence). The CDR3 spans 15 residues. CDR3 in amino acids: CASSPPGHSNSDYTF. The covered CDR3 bases are TGTGCCAGCAGTCCACCGGGACATTCAAACTCCGACTACACC. The whole variable domain, remainder taken from reference TRBV26 and TRBJ1-2, is NSKVIQTPRYLVKGQGQKAKMRCIPEKGHPVVFWYQQNKNNEFKFLINFQNQEVLQQIDMTEKRFSAECPSNSPCSLEIQSSEAGDSALYLCASSPPGHSNSDYTFGSGTRLLVI.

Turning to this clone: Any gene name here is a mouse gene name. Read coverage stops 1 residue before the CDR3 terminus; the germline J gene supplies the remainder. V and J are TRBV30 and TRBJ2-3; 12 bases align to TRBD2. From germline, CDR1 is SQVVS and CDR2 ANEGSEA. J lost 3 bases, V lost 6 bases, and 1 base had no gene match. This CDR3 is 13 amino acids long. CDR3 sequence: CSSGTGGAETLYF. The sequenced part of the CDR3 DNA is TGTAGTTCCGGGACTGGGGGGGCAGAAACGCTGTAT.

Worth noting for this clone: Gene names and germline refer to mouse. The read ends 1 residue shy of where the CDR3 ends; the end is completed using the germline J gene. The V and J genes are TRBV13-1 and TRBJ2-1; 9 positions agree with TRBD1. Trimming removed 2 bases from V and 3 bases from J; junction bases left unmatched: 3. The CDR3 is 15 amino acids. The germline gives CDR1 NSHNY, CDR2 SYGAGN. The CDR3 is CASSEQGAGYAEQFF. The sequenced CDR3 bases are TGTGCCAGCAGTGAACAGGGGGCAGGCTATGCTGAGCAGTTC.

This clone has only a few counts. Genes and germline are mouse. The CDR3 end is not reached by the read, which stops 1 residue before it; the germline J gene fills it in. The rearrangement joins TRBV3 to TRBJ2-7; 11 bases line up with TRBD2. This CDR3 is 15 amino acids long. Germline V gives CDR1 SNHLY, CDR2 FYNGKV (reference sequence). V was clipped by 1 base and J by 4 bases; unmatched bases: 3. The sequenced CDR3 bases are TGTGCCAGCAGCTTAGGGGGGACTGGGGGATATGAACAGTAC. This translates into CASSLGGTGGYEQY. From start to end, the CDR3 is CASSLGGTGGYEQYF.

This clone has just one count. Gene names follow the mouse nomenclature. Coverage ceases 1 residue before the CDR3 finishes, and the germline J gene fills in the end. Other DNA sequences in the same sample also yield this CDR3. The V and J genes are TRBV13-3 and TRBJ2-5, with D possibly called TRBD1 or TRBD2 (5 bases each). V shed 2 bases and J shed 5 bases, with 9 bases lying between them. This CDR3 comprises 13 residues. From germline, CDR1 is NNHDY and CDR2 SYVADS. This CDR3 is CASSDQGRDTQYF. CDR3 DNA (partial): TGTGCCAGCAGTGACCAGGGACGAGACACCCAGTAC.

With respect to this clone: Any gene name here is a mouse gene name. With the read ending 1 residue before the CDR3 end, the germline J gene is used to fill in that end. The chain carries TRBV17 and TRBJ2-7, with 9 nucleotides matching TRBD1. With 6 bases clipped from V and 7 bases from J, the junction kept 4 bases outside the gene matches. The length of the CDR3 is 12 residues. Germline-derived CDR1 and CDR2 are MNHDT and YYDKIL. The part of the CDR3 DNA that was read is TGTGCTAGCAGATACAGGGGGCGAGAACAGTAC. Its protein is CASRYRGREQY. The whole CDR3 protein is CASRYRGREQYF. The entire variable domain, with the rest obtained from reference TRBV17 and TRBJ2-7, is as follows: DTTVKQNPRYKLARVGKPVNLICSQTMNHDTMYWYQKKPNQAPKLLLFYYDKILNREADTFEKFQSSRPNNSFCSLYIGSAGLEYSAMYLCASRYRGREQYFGPGTRLTVL.

On this clone itself: The germline and genes are mouse ones. The sequence runs out 1 residue before the end of the CDR3; the remainder is reconstructed from the germline J gene. The chain is built from TRBV26 and TRBJ2-2, with a weak D call TRBD1 (6 bases). The CDR3 contains 15 residues. The germline gives CDR1 KGHPV, CDR2 FQNQEV (reference sequence). The V end lost 3 bases, the J end lost 0 bases, and 8 bases lay between the germline ends. CDR3: CASSLRQANTGQLYF. CDR3 DNA (partial): TGTGCCAGCAGTCTCAGACAGGCAAACACCGGGCAGCTCTAC.